Below are 22 T cell receptor beta chains sequenced from a single sample in a study of blood T cells in healthy people across ages. The authors ran a second PCR of roughly 6 to 12 cycles using a sample-barcoded 5' primer and a J-beta primer mix. TCRdb recomputed calls from the 5' RACE reads with MiXCR, one row per CDR3 protein. This repertoire shows some 1.5 million distinct CDR3 sequences, about 28% found once; its top ten account for roughly 8%. Source material: blood. These TCRs come from a woman in her 30s in good health.

V and J are TRBV2 and TRBJ1-5, with 7 nucleotides matching TRBD1. CDR1 is SNHLY, CDR2 FYNNEI, per germline. The CDR3 extends over 13 amino acids. After removal of 6 bases from V and 5 bases from J, the junction contained 4 bases not matched to a gene. The CDR3 sequence is CASREQGDQPQHF. For the CDR3, the DNA is TGTGCCAGCAGGGAGCAGGGGGATCAGCCCCAGCATTTT.

This clonotype was detected ten times or more. This rearrangement joins TRBV7-2 to TRBJ2-2; D gene uncertain. V gave up 5 bases and J gave up 3 bases, with 10 bases separating them. Germline lookup yields CDR1 SGHTA and CDR2 FQGNSA. The CDR3 runs to 14 residues. Here the CDR3 DNA reads TGTGCCAGCAGCCACCAAACTCACACCGGGGAGCTGTTTTTT. Its protein product is CASSHQTHTGELFF.

This clonotype turned up a few times. V usage is TRBV2 and J usage is TRBJ2-7; 10 bases align to TRBD1. Germline CDR1 and CDR2: SNHLY and FYNNEI. This CDR3 is built from 13 residues. Trimming removed 7 bases from V and 7 bases from J; junction bases left unmatched: 7. The DNA for the CDR3 is TGTGCCAGCATGGACAGGGGGTGGGATGAGCAGTACTTC. It translates to CASMDRGWDEQYF. The full variable domain, rest sourced from reference TRBV2 and TRBJ2-7, is EPEVTQTPSHQVTQMGQEVILRCVPISNHLYFYWYRQILGQKVEFLVSFYNNEISEKSEIFDDQFSVERPDGSNFTLKIRSTKLEDSAMYFCASMDRGWDEQYFGPGTRLTVT.

The chain recombines TRBV12-3 or TRBV12-4 with TRBJ1-4; D ambiguous. The CDR3 contains 13 residues. Deletions cut 10 bases from V and 7 bases from J, with 16 bases between. The CDR3 is CATGRGNPEKLFF. CDR3 in DNA: TGTGCCACCGGGCGAGGGAACCCTGAAAAACTGTTTTTT.

For this clonotype: Compared with germline, one end of the junction differs, possibly owing to a read error. The gene calls are TRBV6-6 and TRBJ1-6; TRBD1 matches 7 bases. Germline lookup yields CDR1 MNHNY and CDR2 SVGAGI (reference sequence). The CDR3 extends over 14 amino acids. Here the CDR3 reads CASRPTGLRRPLNF. As DNA, the CDR3 is TGTGCCAGCAGGCCGACAGGGTTAAGGCGACCCCTCAACTTT.

A few counts support this clonotype. The chain uses TRBV7-9 and TRBJ2-5; TRBD1 aligns across 8 bases. The CDR3 consists of 15 residues. Germline CDR1 reads SEHNR; CDR2 reads FQNEAQ (reference sequence). V shed 0 bases and J 11 bases; nucleotides not matched to a gene: 11. CDR3 sequence: CASSLAGQASEEQYF. The CDR3 DNA sequence: TGTGCCAGCAGCTTAGCGGGACAGGCGAGTGAAGAGCAGTACTTC.

This clonotype was counted a few times. The J gene is TRBJ1-5, the V gene TRBV12-3 or TRBV12-4; maybe TRBD1 (5 bases). The CDR3 has 13 residues. V dropped 6 bases and J dropped 5 bases, with 11 bases sitting between them. The CDR3 sequence: CASRRGADQPQHF. As DNA, the CDR3 is TGTGCCAGCAGAAGGGGTGCCGATCAGCCCCAGCATTTT.

This rearrangement joins TRBV7-9 to TRBJ2-1; TRBD2 matches 13 bases. Trimming at V came to 5 bases and at J to 10 bases, leaving 2 bases not matched to a gene. The germline CDR1 and CDR2 sequences are SEHNR and FQNEAQ (reference sequence). The CDR3 contains 13 residues. The CDR3 protein is CASSMTSGREQFF. The CDR3 DNA sequence: TGTGCCAGCAGCATGACTAGCGGGAGGGAGCAGTTCTTC.

Many counts were recorded for this clonotype. The chain couples TRBV7-2 to TRBJ1-2; D not resolved. Germline CDR1 reads SGHTA; CDR2 reads FQGNSA. V was clipped by 3 bases and J by 6 bases, with 5 bases between them. This CDR3 is 11 amino acids long. DNA of the CDR3: TGTGCCAGCAGCTTTACACATGGCTACACCTTC. It is translated as CASSFTHGYTF.

This clonotype was counted only a few times. This rearrangement joins TRBV11-2 to TRBJ2-3, with 7 bases fitting TRBD1. The trim removed 5 bases at V and 0 bases at J, leaving 17 bases unmatched. The CDR3 length is 19 residues. CDR1 is SGHAT and CDR2 is FQNNGV in the germline V gene. In DNA form, the CDR3 reads TGTGCCAGCAGCCAGAGGGCCGTACAGGGGACCCATAGCACAGATACGCAGTATTTT. Protein: CASSQRAVQGTHSTDTQYF.

In the case of this clonotype: A read error may produce the germline difference seen at one junction end. V gene TRBV10-3 combines with J gene TRBJ2-4; D call uncertain. The J call may not be correct, given that the DNA end is closer to TRBJ2-7. The germline CDR1 and CDR2 sequences are ENHRY and SYGVKD. The CDR3 is 12 residues long. CDR3 sequence: CASSDIPYEQYF. Written as DNA, the CDR3 is TGTGCCAGCAGTGATATTCCTTACGAGCAGTACTTC.

This clonotype came up a few times. An end of the junction differs from the germline gene, which may be a read error. V and J are TRBV5-5 and TRBJ2-5; D call uncertain. Germline CDR1 and CDR2: SGHKS and YYEKEE (reference sequence). The CDR3 totals 14 residues. The CDR3 bases are TGTACCAGCAGCTTGGAGTACCCCCAAGAGACCCAGTACTTC. This sequence encodes CTSSLEYPQETQYF.

This clonotype was observed a handful of times. The chain has TRBV2 and TRBJ2-1; 7 bases are a match to TRBD2. Trimming cost V 2 bases and J 4 bases; bases outside gene matches: 8. Germline V gives CDR1 SNHLY, CDR2 FYNNEI. The CDR3 sequence is 16 residues long. Here the CDR3 DNA reads TGTGCCAGCAGTGAATACCGCCCTAGCGGATACAATGAGCAGTTCTTC. Protein product: CASSEYRPSGYNEQFF.

This clonotype was detected a few times. V is TRBV19 and J is TRBJ2-6; a weak D match, TRBD1 (6 bases). CDR3 length: 17 amino acids. Trimming left V 8 bases short and J 0 bases short, with 17 bases between. CDR1 is LNHDA, CDR2 SQIVND, per germline (reference sequence). CDR3 nucleotide sequence: TGTGCCAGTCGCAAAGGGACATCGAGCTCTGGGGCCAACGTCCTGACTTTC. This gives the protein CASRKGTSSSGANVLTF.

This clonotype appeared a few times. The chain employs TRBV7-9 and TRBJ1-5; D call uncertain. CDR1 and CDR2 (germline): SEHNR, FQNEAQ (reference sequence). The CDR3 is 12 amino acids. The germline V and J ends were trimmed by 5 bases and 5 bases, with 7 bases remaining between them. As DNA, the CDR3 is TGTGCCAGCAGCCTTGAGTATCAGCCCCAGCATTTT. Translation: CASSLEYQPQHF.

The rearrangement links TRBV9 to TRBJ1-1; a possible D gene is TRBD1 (5 bases). Deletions cut 3 bases from V and 1 base from J, with 13 bases between. This CDR3 has 15 amino acids. CDR1 and CDR2 (germline): SGDLS, YYNGEE. The CDR3 spells CASSAKLGQNTEAFF. CDR3 sequence (DNA): TGTGCCAGCAGCGCCAAATTGGGGCAGAACACTGAAGCTTTCTTT.

This chain links TRBV7-2 with TRBJ2-3, with D perhaps TRBD2 (7 bases). The CDR3 contains 16 residues. Germline-derived CDR1 and CDR2 are SGHTA and FQGNSA. Trimming shortened V by 6 bases and J by 0 bases, and 16 bases separated the two germline ends. The chain's CDR3 is CASRQIGGGSTDTQYF. As DNA, the CDR3 is TGTGCCAGCAGACAGATAGGGGGGGGGAGCACAGATACGCAGTATTTT.

This clonotype was detected a few times. The rearrangement links TRBV28 to TRBJ2-5, with D tentatively TRBD1 (6 bases). This CDR3 contains 15 residues. Trimming took off 5 bases at V and 5 bases at J, with 18 bases between the two ends. CDR1 is MDHEN, CDR2 SYDVKM, per germline. The CDR3, as DNA: TGTGCCAGCAGTCCCACAACCGGGACAACGGAGACCCAGTACTTC. Residues: CASSPTTGTTETQYF.

This clonotype was detected a few times. The genes are TRBV2 and TRBJ2-5; D unclear. The V gene lost 2 bases and the J gene lost 5 bases, with 9 bases spanning the gap. The CDR3 runs 13 residues. CDR1 and CDR2 (germline): SNHLY, FYNNEI. As DNA, the CDR3 is TGTGCCAGCAGTGAAAGCTGGCGGGAGACCCAGTACTTC. Its protein product is CASSESWRETQYF.

This clonotype was recorded at least ten times. The chain has TRBV13 and TRBJ2-7; D gene unclear. Germline CDR1 is PRHDT and CDR2 is FYEKMQ (reference sequence). Trimming stripped 2 bases from V and 0 bases from J, with 11 bases between. The CDR3 length is 15 residues. CDR3 amino acids: CASSLRQISSYEQYF. As DNA, the CDR3 is TGTGCCAGCAGCTTAAGGCAGATTAGCTCCTACGAGCAGTACTTC.

Concerning this clonotype itself: This could be a read error, since a much larger clone is one nucleotide away. The chain is built from TRBV27 and TRBJ2-4; 7 nucleotides align to TRBD1. V lost 6 bases to trimming and J lost 6 bases; unmatched junction nucleotides: 8. The V gene's germline CDR1 is MNHEY and CDR2 SMNVEV (reference sequence). The CDR3 extends over 14 amino acids. CDR3 amino acids: CASRQGIAGNIQYF. Written as DNA, the CDR3 is TGTGCCAGCAGACAGGGGATTGCCGGAAACATTCAGTACTTC.

Note on this clonotype: It may be a read error: a sequence one base away is much more abundant. The V gene is TRBV29-1, the J gene TRBJ2-1, with D maybe TRBD2 (5 bases). The assigned J gene may be wrong: the sequence end matches TRBJ2-7 better. The germline gives CDR1 SQVTM, CDR2 ANQGSEA. The length of the CDR3 is 14 residues. The CDR3 DNA reads TGCAGCGTTGTTGCGGGTTCCTCCTACAATGAGCAGTACTTC. It codes for CSVVAGSSYNEQYF.